Presented here are 28 T cell receptor beta chains from one specimen sequenced in a study of PD-1 blockade in classical Hodgkin lymphoma. This sample's time point: newly diagnosed, previously untreated cHL patient sample. Isolation of CD4+ T cells from thawed PBMCs was performed by magnetic negative selection. Assay: immunoSEQ multiplex PCR; the TCRdb copy retains only in-frame clones and omits some. Counted here are about 25,000 clones, about 90% occurring once; the ten biggest clones make up about 0.54%. Sequenced sample: CD4+ T cells from blood. The origin of the receptors is a human donor with classical Hodgkin lymphoma.

V usage is TRBV30 and J usage is TRBJ2-1; TRBD2 aligns across 10 bases. CDR1 is GTSNPN, CDR2 SVGIG, per germline (reference sequence). This CDR3 has 14 amino acids. Trimming removed 1 base from V and 10 bases from J; junction bases left unmatched: 7. The DNA for the CDR3 is TGTGCCTGGAGTGGCCTAGCGGGGGACTGGGAGCAGTTCTTC. It specifies CAWSGLAGDWEQFF.

The gene calls are TRBV10-3 and TRBJ1-5; D unresolved. The V and J ends lost 8 bases and 3 bases respectively, with 8 bases between them. The CDR3 consists of 12 residues. The germline V gene encodes CDR1 ENHRY and CDR2 SYGVKD. CDR3 nucleotide sequence: TGTGCCATCGGGCCAGACAATCAGCCCCAGCATTTT. Translated, it gives CAIGPDNQPQHF.

The chain couples TRBV28 to TRBJ1-6, with 7 nucleotides matching TRBD1. This CDR3 is 17 amino acids long. Trimming removed 6 bases from V and 2 bases from J; junction bases left unmatched: 10. Germline values: CDR1 MDHEN, CDR2 SYDVKM. CDR3 nucleotide sequence: TGTGCCAGCAGCGCCGGGACAGTAGGCACCTATAATTCACCCCTCCACTTT. Translating it yields CASSAGTVGTYNSPLHF.

The rearrangement links TRBV11-2 to TRBJ2-5; 8 nucleotides match TRBD1. In germline, CDR1 is SGHAT, CDR2 FQNNGV. Unmatched junction bases numbered 6, after V lost 5 bases and J lost 1 base. The CDR3 spans 15 residues. CDR3 sequence (DNA): TGTGCCAGCAGCCCAGGACAGGGACCCCAAGAGACCCAGTACTTC. Encoded protein: CASSPGQGPQETQYF.

The gene calls are TRBV6-1 and TRBJ1-5, with D possibly TRBD1 on 6 matching bases. V lost 4 bases and J 7 bases, leaving 11 bases between the germline ends. The length of the CDR3 is 13 residues. Germline V gene lookup returns CDR1 MNHNS and CDR2 SASEGT. The DNA of the CDR3 is TGTGCCAGCAGTGCACAGGGTAGACAGCCCCAGCATTTT. This translates into CASSAQGRQPQHF.

The gene calls are TRBV10-3 and TRBJ2-3; TRBD2 might be the D (5 bases). This CDR3 comprises 13 residues. Trimming stripped 4 bases from V and 4 bases from J, with 9 bases between. The germline gives CDR1 ENHRY, CDR2 SYGVKD. The CDR3 spells CAISGADADTQYF. CDR3 coding DNA: TGTGCCATCAGTGGAGCGGACGCAGATACGCAGTATTTT.

This chain links TRBV25-1 with TRBJ2-3; D possibly uses TRBD1 or TRBD2 (5 bases each). The germline V gene encodes CDR1 MGHDK and CDR2 SYGVNS. The CDR3 loop spans 16 amino acids. Between the trimmed V and J ends, which lost 1 base and 0 bases, there was a span of 11 bases. The DNA of the CDR3 is TGTGCCAGCAGTGAATTTACGGGACGAAGCACAGATACGCAGTATTTT. This gives the protein CASSEFTGRSTDTQYF. Variable domain in full (rest from reference TRBV25-1 and TRBJ2-3): EADIYQTPRYLVIGTGKKITLECSQTMGHDKMYWYQQDPGMELHLIHYSYGVNSTEKGDLSSESTVSRIRTEHFPLTLESARPSHTSQYLCASSEFTGRSTDTQYFGPGTRLTVL.

The chain carries TRBV19 and TRBJ1-2; TRBD1 matches 7 bases. Trimming removed 0 bases from V and 8 bases from J; junction bases left unmatched: 9. Germline CDR1 reads LNHDA; CDR2 reads SQIVND (reference sequence). The CDR3 sequence is 15 residues long. The CDR3 nucleotides are TGTGCCAGTAGTATAGACAGACAGGGCTTCGACGGCTACACCTTC. It codes for CASSIDRQGFDGYTF. Supplemented by reference TRBV19 and TRBJ1-2, the full variable domain reads DGGITQSPKYLFRKEGQNVTLSCEQNLNHDAMYWYRQDPGQGLRLIYYSQIVNDFQKGDIAEGYSVSREKKESFPLTVTSAQKNPTAFYLCASSIDRQGFDGYTFGSGTRLTVV.

The chain combines TRBV7-2 with TRBJ1-1; D gene unclear. Germline V gene sequence: CDR1 SGHTA, CDR2 FQGNSA. The length of the CDR3 is 15 residues. V shed 1 base and J shed 1 base, with 10 bases lying between them. CDR3 protein: CASSLVRVENTEAFF. In DNA, the CDR3 is TGTGCCAGCAGCTTAGTGAGGGTTGAGAACACTGAAGCTTTCTTT.

This chain's CDR3 is CSAPRAAEQYF. As DNA, the CDR3 is TGCAGTGCTCCCAGGGCCGCCGAGCAGTACTTC. The chain recombines TRBV20-1 with TRBJ2-7; tentative D call: TRBD1 (5 bases). The CDR3 is 11 amino acids. Trimming took off 5 bases at V and 6 bases at J, with 11 bases between the two ends. The V gene's germline CDR1 is DFQATT and CDR2 SNEGSKA (reference sequence).

This sequence joins TRBV7-9 and TRBJ2-3; D is ambiguous. The CDR3 runs to 14 residues. The germline V gene encodes CDR1 SEHNR and CDR2 FQNEAQ (reference sequence). Trimming took off 1 base at V and 5 bases at J, with 10 bases between the two ends. The DNA for the CDR3 is TGTGCCAGCAGCTTAGGCGCTGGTGGAGATACGCAGTATTTT. Its translation: CASSLGAGGDTQYF.

The chain combines TRBV30 with TRBJ1-6; D uncertain. CDR3 length equals 13 residues. The V end lost 4 bases, the J end lost 8 bases, and 12 bases lay between the germline ends. Germline lookup yields CDR1 GTSNPN and CDR2 SVGIG (reference sequence). The DNA of the CDR3 is TGTGCCTGGATGCGCGGTTGGGATTCACCCCTCCACTTT. The encoded protein is CAWMRGWDSPLHF. Using reference TRBV30 and TRBJ1-6 for the parts outside the CDR3, the full variable domain is SQTIHQWPATLVQPVGSPLSLECTVEGTSNPNLYWYRQAAGRGLQLLFYSVGIGQISSEVPQNLSASRPQDRQFILSSKKLLLSDSGFYLCAWMRGWDSPLHFGNGTRLTVT.

To note about this clone: Additional DNA sequences in this sample encode the identical CDR3. V usage is TRBV5-1 and J usage is TRBJ1-1; 8 bases align to TRBD1. Germline assignment: CDR1 SGHRS and CDR2 YFSETQ. V lost 2 bases to trimming and J lost 1 base; unmatched junction nucleotides: 4. The CDR3 consists of 15 residues. The CDR3 loop is CASSLVGQGNTEAFF. The CDR3 DNA is TGCGCCAGCAGCTTAGTCGGACAGGGGAACACTGAAGCTTTCTTT.

The V call is TRBV7-2, the J call TRBJ1-2; weak D call: TRBD1 (6 bases). Trimming removed 5 bases from V and 4 bases from J, with 14 bases in between. This CDR3 is 14 amino acids long. Germline V CDR1 and CDR2: SGHTA, FQGNSA. CDR3 sequence reads: CASSPYRVGYGYTF. The DNA for the CDR3 is TGTGCCAGCAGCCCTTACAGGGTCGGCTATGGCTACACCTTC.

The CDR3 sequence is CASTSNRDSHAQYF. DNA of the CDR3: TGTGCCAGCACCTCAAACCGGGACTCGCACGCGCAGTACTTC. J is TRBJ2-7 and V is TRBV7-2, with a weak D call TRBD2 (6 bases). Germline loops: CDR1 SGHTA, CDR2 FQGNSA. The CDR3 has 14 amino acids. The V end lost 7 bases, the J end lost 9 bases, and 22 bases lay between the germline ends. Full variable domain (remainder filled in from reference TRBV7-2 and TRBJ2-7): GAGVSQSPSNKVTEKGKDVELRCDPISGHTALYWYRQSLGQGLEFLIYFQGNSAPDKSGLPSDRFSAERTGGSVSTLTIQRTQQEDSAVYLCASTSNRDSHAQYFGPGTRLTVT.

This clone was counted between two and nine times. The chain carries TRBV5-1 and TRBJ1-5; 7 nucleotides align to TRBD1. Trimming cost V 4 bases and J 2 bases; bases outside gene matches: 3. The CDR3 sequence is 14 residues long. Germline V gene data show CDR1 as SGHRS and CDR2 as YFSETQ. CDR3 bases: TGCGCCAGCAGCCTCACAGGGGGCAATCAGCCCCAGCATTTT. This sequence encodes CASSLTGGNQPQHF. The complete variable domain, with remaining parts taken from reference TRBV5-1 and TRBJ1-5, reads KAGVTQTPRYLIKTRGQQVTLSCSPISGHRSVSWYQQTPGQGLQFLFEYFSETQRNKGNFPGRFSGRQFSNSRSEMNVSTLELGDSALYLCASSLTGGNQPQHFGDGTRLSIL.

Written as DNA, the CDR3 is TGTGCCAGCAGCTTAGAGGGGAATTCACCCCTCCACTTT. Protein: CASSLEGNSPLHF. This chain uses TRBV7-9 with TRBJ1-6, with D perhaps TRBD1 (5 bases). Germline V gene data show CDR1 as SEHNR and CDR2 as FQNEAQ (reference sequence). The CDR3 contains 13 residues. Trimming shortened V by 1 base and J by 7 bases, and 5 bases separated the two germline ends.

In nucleotides, the CDR3 is TGTGCCACCAGCAGAGACAGATTTCTTAGCACCGGGGAGCTGTTTTTT. Protein: CATSRDRFLSTGELFF. The chain uses TRBV15 and TRBJ2-2; D gene uncertain. The germline V and J ends were trimmed by 0 bases and 4 bases, with 12 bases remaining between them. The CDR3 consists of 16 residues. Germline loops: CDR1 LNHNV, CDR2 YYDKDF (reference sequence).

The rearrangement links TRBV28 to TRBJ2-5, with D hard to call. The CDR3 contains 13 residues. Trimming removed 5 bases at V and 9 bases at J, with 16 bases between. Germline V lookup: CDR1 MDHEN, CDR2 SYDVKM. The DNA of the CDR3 is TGTGCCAGCAGTCCCCAAAGGACCGCGGCCCAGTACTTC. Protein: CASSPQRTAAQYF.

This chain joins TRBV6-1 and TRBJ1-5; D is ambiguous. The V gene lost 3 bases and the J gene lost 1 base, with 19 bases spanning the gap. The CDR3 extends over 18 amino acids. The germline gives CDR1 MNHNS, CDR2 SASEGT. The CDR3 sequence is CASSDLFARRVSNQPQHF. The CDR3 DNA reads TGTGCCAGCAGTGATTTGTTCGCGCGACGGGTGAGCAATCAGCCCCAGCATTTT.

The chain uses TRBV4-3 and TRBJ2-1; maybe TRBD2 (6 bases). The CDR3 is 18 residues long. V lost 0 bases, J lost 0 bases, and 15 bases lay in between. From germline, CDR1 is LGHNA and CDR2 YSLEER. In nucleotides, the CDR3 is TGCGCCAGCAGCCAAGATATGCAGCGGGTGAGCTCCTACAATGAGCAGTTCTTC. Amino acid sequence: CASSQDMQRVSSYNEQFF.

The chain recombines TRBV6-1 with TRBJ2-5; D gene uncertain. Germline CDR1 and CDR2: MNHNS and SASEGT. The CDR3 length is 12 residues. Trimming took off 7 bases at V and 4 bases at J, with 10 bases between the two ends. CDR3 amino acids: CASTPILETQYF. In nucleotides, the CDR3 is TGTGCCAGCACCCCTATTCTAGAGACCCAGTACTTC.

The V call is TRBV27, the J call TRBJ2-5; 7 bases align to TRBD1. This CDR3 contains 14 residues. Germline V lookup: CDR1 MNHEY, CDR2 SMNVEV (reference sequence). Trimming at V came to 5 bases and at J to 1 base, leaving 4 bases not matched to a gene. The CDR3 nucleotides are TGTGCCAGCAGTCGGGGACAGATCCAAGAGACCCAGTACTTC. Protein: CASSRGQIQETQYF.

This chain connects TRBV27 to TRBJ1-4, with 7 bases aligning to TRBD1. This CDR3 contains 14 residues. V shed 3 bases, J shed 8 bases, and the junction held 6 bases outside the gene matches. Germline CDR1 is MNHEY and CDR2 is SMNVEV (reference sequence). Written as DNA, the CDR3 is TGTGCCAGCAGTTTCTCCGACAGGGTGGAAAAACTGTTTTTT. Its protein is CASSFSDRVEKLFF.

This clone appeared a few times. The chain is built from TRBV19 and TRBJ1-1, with D maybe TRBD1 (5 bases). Germline V gives CDR1 LNHDA, CDR2 SQIVND (reference sequence). V lost 2 bases, J lost 0 bases, and 7 bases lay in between. The CDR3 runs 14 residues. The CDR3 sequence is CASSIQGLNTEAFF. DNA of the CDR3: TGTGCCAGTAGTATACAGGGCCTGAACACTGAAGCTTTCTTT.

In DNA form, the CDR3 reads TGCGCCAGCAGCTTTAGCGGGGGGGCGGGCACGCAGTATTTT. This translates into CASSFSGGAGTQYF. This chain connects TRBV5-1 to TRBJ2-3, with 11 nucleotides matching TRBD2. The CDR3 is 14 residues long. Per the germline V gene, CDR1 is SGHRS and CDR2 is YFSETQ. With V trimmed by 2 bases and J by 9 bases, 5 bases remained unmatched.

The CDR3: CASSQTSGGNTGELFF. CDR3 in DNA: TGTGCCAGTAGTCAGACTAGCGGGGGGAACACCGGGGAGCTGTTTTTT. The chain links TRBV19 to TRBJ2-2; 12 positions agree with TRBD2. The CDR3 loop spans 16 amino acids. Germline loops: CDR1 LNHDA, CDR2 SQIVND (reference sequence). Germline trimming cut 5 bases from V and 1 base from J; bases unmatched to any gene: 2.

V usage is TRBV7-9 and J usage is TRBJ1-1; D not resolved. There are 12 residues in the CDR3. The V gene's germline CDR1 is SEHNR and CDR2 FQNEAQ (reference sequence). Trimming shortened V by 5 bases and J by 5 bases, and 9 bases separated the two germline ends. This CDR3 reads CASSPLWTEAFF. The DNA for the CDR3 is TGTGCCAGCAGCCCTCTCTGGACTGAAGCTTTCTTT. Full variable domain (missing parts from reference TRBV7-9 and TRBJ1-1): DTGVSQNPRHKITKRGQNVTFRCDPISEHNRLYWYRQTLGQGPEFLTYFQNEAQLEKSRLLSDRFSAERPKGSFSTLEIQRTEQGDSAMYLCASSPLWTEAFFGQGTRLTVV.